This is a list of T cell receptor beta chains from one sample in a study of human thymus T cells. Using immunoSEQ multiplex PCR, the repertoire was profiled, and TCRdb retains in-frame clones only, with some absent. The table includes some 72,000 clones, 90% to 98% detected once. The specimen was thymus tissue. These receptors all stem from a boy younger than two with a congenital heart defect but otherwise immunologically healthy. CDR3s include the opening cysteine and the closing phenylalanine or tryptophan. The D gene is left open where the match is weak. Where a row states a size, it is once, few, many or the class of an expanded clone; other rows omit it.

D: NA; V: TRBV9; size: NA; length: 14; J: TRBJ1-1; CDR3: CASSARSENTEAFF; DNA: TGTGCCAGCAGCGCCCGGTCGGAGAACACTGAAGCTTTCTTT
D: TRBD1; V: TRBV19; size: NA; length: 14; J: TRBJ2-5; CDR3: CASSIGGQRETQYF; DNA: TGTGCCAGTAGTATTGGGGGACAGAGGGAGACCCAGTACTTC
D: TRBD1; V: TRBV5-1; size: NA; length: 13; J: TRBJ1-2; CDR3: CASSVDRGHGYTF; DNA: TGCGCCAGCAGCGTGGACAGGGGGCATGGCTACACCTTC
D: TRBD2; V: TRBV7-9; size: NA; length: 13; J: TRBJ2-1; CDR3: CATPRGRGNEQFF; DNA: TGTGCCACTCCCCGTGGGCGGGGGAATGAGCAGTTCTTC
D: TRBD1; V: TRBV7-2; size: NA; length: 14; J: TRBJ2-1; CDR3: CASSLEQGYNEQFF; DNA: TGTGCCAGCAGCTTAGAACAGGGGTACAATGAGCAGTTCTTC
D: TRBD2; V: TRBV7-9; size: NA; length: 18; J: TRBJ2-2; CDR3: CASSCLLSAGRVTGELFF; DNA: TGTGCCAGCAGCTGCCTGCTTTCGGCAGGGAGGGTCACCGGGGAGCTGTTTTTT
D: TRBD1; V: TRBV5-1; size: NA; length: 16; J: TRBJ2-1; CDR3: CASSLKIRTGEVEQFF; DNA: TGCGCCAGCAGCTTGAAGATTAGGACAGGGGAGGTTGAGCAGTTCTTC
D: TRBD1; V: TRBV7-2; size: NA; length: 19; J: TRBJ1-1; CDR3: CASSPLGRPGGDSNTEAFF; DNA: TGTGCCAGCAGCCCATTGGGCCGGCCAGGGGGCGATTCGAACACTGAAGCTTTCTTT
D: NA; V: TRBV19; size: NA; length: 18; J: TRBJ1-6; CDR3: CASSTRDFLSSYNSPLHF; DNA: TGTGCCAGTAGTACTCGGGACTTTTTGAGCTCCTATAATTCACCCCTCCACTTT
D: NA; V: TRBV29-1; size: once; length: 17; J: TRBJ1-3; CDR3: CSAVTGRSLFSGNTIYF; DNA: TGCAGCGCCGTAACGGGACGCTCCCTCTTCTCTGGAAACACCATATATTTT
D: NA; V: TRBV11-2; size: NA; length: 14; J: TRBJ2-7; CDR3: CASSLDHGDYEQYF; DNA: TGTGCCAGCAGCTTAGACCACGGGGACTACGAGCAGTACTTC
D: TRBD2; V: TRBV6-4; size: NA; length: 19; J: TRBJ2-3; CDR3: CASSDGRGGSGYCTDTQYF; DNA: TGTGCCAGCAGTGACGGTCGAGGCGGGAGCGGGTATTGCACAGATACGCAGTATTTT
D: NA; V: TRBV14; size: NA; length: 13; J: TRBJ2-7; CDR3: CASSQRGFYEQYF; DNA: TGTGCCAGCAGCCAAAGAGGGTTCTACGAGCAGTACTTC
D: TRBD2; V: TRBV2; size: NA; length: 13; J: TRBJ2-7; CDR3: CASSGGLAYEQYF; DNA: TGTGCCAGCAGTGGAGGACTAGCCTACGAGCAGTACTTC
D: NA; V: TRBV6-4; size: NA; length: 15; J: TRBJ2-1; CDR3: CASSDEWESVNEQFF; DNA: TGTGCCAGCAGTGACGAGTGGGAGTCGGTGAATGAGCAGTTCTTC
D: NA; V: TRBV27; size: NA; length: 13; J: TRBJ1-1; CDR3: CASSFEGFTEAFF; DNA: TGTGCCAGCAGTTTTGAGGGTTTCACTGAAGCTTTCTTT
D: NA; V: TRBV14; size: NA; length: 12; J: TRBJ1-2; CDR3: CASSGRDHGYTF; DNA: TGTGCCAGCAGCGGAAGGGACCATGGCTACACCTTC
D: NA; V: TRBV5-1; size: NA; length: 15; J: TRBJ2-3; CDR3: CASSLSVAPTDTQYF; DNA: TGCGCCAGCAGCTTGTCCGTAGCCCCTACAGATACGCAGTATTTT
D: NA; V: TRBV4-3; size: NA; length: 15; J: TRBJ1-1; CDR3: CASSHKPDRNTEAFF; DNA: TGCGCCAGCAGCCACAAACCTGACAGGAACACTGAAGCTTTCTTT
D: NA; V: TRBV9; size: NA; length: 13; J: TRBJ2-1; CDR3: CASSPPIPNEQFF; DNA: TGTGCCAGCAGTCCCCCTATACCCAATGAGCAGTTCTTC